One and the same sample provided the 28 T cell receptor beta chains below, sequenced in a study of regulatory T cells in long-lasting Graves disease. As for time point: newly diagnosed GD, antithyroid drugs for less than 3 months. Making the TCR library involved RNA that had been extracted from PBMCs. Arm-PCR of CDR3 regions and iRepertoire HTBI primers were used to build TCR beta libraries. TCRdb independently ran MiXCR on the multiplex PCR reads; one entry per CDR3 protein. The sample has about 430,000 distinct CDR3 sequences, approximately 15% seen once. The same sample was also studied in work on T cells in Graves' hyperthyroidism and ophthalmopathy.

Sequencing used peripheral blood mononuclear cells (PBMCs), obtained at new diagnosis, from a patient treated with antithyroid drugs. These receptors were taken from a middle-aged woman with Graves disease.

The genes are TRBV4-3 and TRBJ1-1, with D possibly being TRBD1 (5 bases). The CDR3 is made up of 15 amino acids. Germline lookup yields CDR1 LGHNA and CDR2 YSLEER. The V end was cut by 3 bases, the J end by 2 bases, with 13 bases between. The CDR3 protein is CASSQSVGTNTEAFF. The CDR3 nucleotides read TGCGCCAGCAGCCAGTCTGTGGGGACCAACACTGAAGCTTTCTTT.

This clonotype occurred many times. The chain has TRBV28 and TRBJ2-3; maybe TRBD1 (6 bases). V lost 7 bases, J lost 0 bases, and 17 bases lay in between. CDR1 is MDHEN and CDR2 is SYDVKM in the germline V gene. This CDR3 contains 16 residues. The CDR3 DNA is TGTGCCAGCACCCCCCCAGGGGCCTCTAGCACAGATACGCAGTATTTT. Translated: CASTPPGASSTDTQYF. Full variable domain (missing parts from reference TRBV28 and TRBJ2-3): DVKVTQSSRYLVKRTGEKVFLECVQDMDHENMFWYRQDPGLGLRLIYFSYDVKMKEKGDIPEGYSVSREKKERFSLILESASTNQTSMYLCASTPPGASSTDTQYFGPGTRLTVL.

V usage is TRBV27 and J usage is TRBJ1-5, with D possibly TRBD1 on 5 matching bases. There are 15 residues in the CDR3. V lost 3 bases and J 7 bases, leaving 16 bases between the germline ends. Germline V gene lookup returns CDR1 MNHEY and CDR2 SMNVEV (reference sequence). DNA for the CDR3: TGTGCCAGCAGTTTTAAAGACAGCTACTCCCAGCCCCAGCATTTT. This encodes CASSFKDSYSQPQHF.

This clonotype has ten or more counts. The V gene is TRBV28, the J gene TRBJ2-1, with D perhaps TRBD1 (6 bases). Trimming pared 6 bases from V and 7 bases from J, leaving 16 bases between. Germline assignment: CDR1 MDHEN and CDR2 SYDVKM. The CDR3 runs 14 residues. The CDR3 nucleotides read TGTGCCAGCAGGACGGGCCCAGGGGAAAATGAGCAGTTCTTC. It codes for CASRTGPGENEQFF.

The chain couples TRBV12-5 to TRBJ1-5, with TRBD1 matching over 8 bases. Germline lookup yields CDR1 LGHNT and CDR2 FRNRAP. The CDR3 has 13 residues. J lost 4 bases, V lost 7 bases, and 3 bases had no gene match. The CDR3 sequence: CASARDRNQPQHF. Written as DNA, the CDR3 is TGTGCTAGTGCCCGGGACAGGAATCAGCCCCAGCATTTT.

This clonotype was counted ten times or more. This chain links TRBV18 with TRBJ2-5, with 9 bases matching TRBD2. CDR3 length: 15 residues. The V gene end was trimmed by 3 bases and the J gene end by 6 bases; junction bases not matched to a gene: 8. The germline CDR1 and CDR2 sequences are KGHSH and LQKENI. In DNA, the CDR3 is TGTGCCAGCTCACCCCCGGCGGGAGGGCCAAAGACCCAGTACTTC. Translation gives CASSPPAGGPKTQYF.

This clonotype was detected many times. This chain links TRBV7-3 with TRBJ2-5; 9 positions agree with TRBD1. Germline V gene lookup returns CDR1 SGHTA and CDR2 FQGTGA. This CDR3 has 15 residues. Germline trimming cut 5 bases from V and 5 bases from J; bases unmatched to any gene: 9. The CDR3 is CASSLQGAQLETQYF. DNA for the CDR3: TGTGCCAGCAGCCTACAGGGGGCGCAGTTGGAGACCCAGTACTTC.

About this clonotype: Just one base apart from a much larger clone, this may be a read error. The chain combines TRBV27 with TRBJ2-7; D not certain. The CDR3 sequence is 15 residues long. Germline V gene sequence: CDR1 MNHEY, CDR2 SMNVEV (reference sequence). V dropped 3 bases and J dropped 3 bases, with 15 bases sitting between them. CDR3 sequence (DNA): TGTGCCAGCAGTTTTAGGGCGGAAGAAATCTACGAGCAGTACTTC. Its protein product is CASSFRAEEIYEQYF.

This clonotype was detected a few times. V and J are TRBV28 and TRBJ2-7; TRBD1 aligns across 7 bases. Unmatched junction bases numbered 2, after V lost 5 bases and J lost 4 bases. The CDR3 length is 12 residues. The germline V gene has CDR1 MDHEN and CDR2 SYDVKM. The CDR3 loop is CASSKTGYEQYF. The CDR3 nucleotides read TGTGCCAGCAGTAAGACAGGGTACGAGCAGTACTTC.

The chain is built from TRBV4-1 and TRBJ2-1, with D uncertain. Trimming stripped 0 bases from V and 0 bases from J, with 12 bases between. Germline V gene data show CDR1 as MGHRA and CDR2 as YSYEKL. The CDR3 contains 17 residues. The CDR3: CASSQDRTPSSYNEQFF. In DNA form, the CDR3 reads TGCGCCAGCAGCCAAGATCGGACCCCGAGCTCCTACAATGAGCAGTTCTTC.

The table lists this clonotype with a few counts. CDR3 sequence (DNA): TGTGCCAGCAGCCCCCGGGTGAGCTCCTACAATGAGCAGTTCTTC. It is translated as CASSPRVSSYNEQFF. The V and J genes are TRBV9 and TRBJ2-1; D ambiguous. The V end was cut by 4 bases, the J end by 0 bases, with 11 bases between. Germline V gene data show CDR1 as SGDLS and CDR2 as YYNGEE. The CDR3 totals 15 residues.

Many counts were recorded for this clonotype. The genes are TRBV28 and TRBJ2-5; D might be TRBD2 (7 bases). V was pared by 5 bases and J by 5 bases, with 12 bases between. The CDR3 extends over 13 amino acids. CDR1 MDHEN and CDR2 SYDVKM come from the germline V gene. Here the CDR3 DNA reads TGTGCCAGCAGTCGGGGGGCGGAGGAGACCCAGTACTTC. It yields the protein CASSRGAEETQYF.

This chain connects TRBV5-1 to TRBJ2-5; tentative D call: TRBD2 (5 bases). The CDR3 has 14 residues. V lost 0 bases to trimming and J lost 9 bases, with 15 bases between them. CDR1 is SGHRS, CDR2 YFSETQ, per germline. This CDR3 is CASSLGGLGVPQYF. The CDR3, as DNA: TGCGCCAGCAGCTTGGGAGGGCTAGGAGTGCCCCAGTACTTC.

This clonotype was detected ten times or more. The V call is TRBV20-1, the J call TRBJ2-3; D perhaps matches TRBD2 (6 bases). Germline V gives CDR1 DFQATT, CDR2 SNEGSKA (reference sequence). The CDR3 is 14 amino acids. The V gene lost 6 bases and the J gene lost 4 bases, with 17 bases spanning the gap. This CDR3 reads CSASDTGAADTQYF. CDR3 coding DNA: TGCAGTGCGTCAGACACGGGAGCGGCAGATACGCAGTATTTT.

This clonotype was recorded at least ten times. V usage is TRBV12-3 or TRBV12-4 and J usage is TRBJ2-3, with 10 nucleotides matching TRBD2. The CDR3 consists of 15 residues. Losses at the gene ends were 1 base for V and 7 bases for J; bases not matched to a gene: 5. DNA for the CDR3: TGTGCCAGCAGTTTAGGGCTAGCGGGAGTGCATACGCAGTATTTT. Residues: CASSLGLAGVHTQYF.

This clonotype was counted many times. The chain uses TRBV5-1 and TRBJ2-1, with 10 bases aligning to TRBD2. This CDR3 contains 16 residues. Germline assignment: CDR1 SGHRS and CDR2 YFSETQ. Unmatched junction bases numbered 8, after V lost 4 bases and J lost 4 bases. The CDR3: CASSKRTSGPYNEQFF. The CDR3 nucleotides read TGCGCCAGCAGCAAACGGACTAGCGGACCTTACAATGAGCAGTTCTTC.

This clonotype was detected many times. J is TRBJ2-7 and V is TRBV12-3 or TRBV12-4; 10 bases agree with TRBD1. CDR3 length: 18 residues. V was pared by 3 bases and J by 0 bases, with 11 bases of the junction left unmatched. CDR3 amino acids: CASSFSIGTGVYSYEQYF. Written as DNA, the CDR3 is TGTGCCAGCAGTTTTTCTATCGGGACAGGGGTTTACTCCTACGAGCAGTACTTC.

This clonotype was detected a few times. In DNA, the CDR3 is TGCAGTGCAAAAGCGGGAGTAGATTACGAGCAGTACTTC. Translation: CSAKAGVDYEQYF. This chain connects TRBV20-1 to TRBJ2-7; TRBD2 matches at 8 bases. CDR1 and CDR2 from the germline V gene are DFQATT and SNEGSKA (reference sequence). CDR3 length: 13 amino acids. Unmatched junction bases numbered 8, after V lost 6 bases and J lost 4 bases.

This clonotype was observed many times. CDR3 residues: CASSDVGGGANVLTF. The CDR3 DNA reads TGCGCCAGCAGTGACGTGGGAGGAGGGGCCAACGTCCTGACTTTC. V gene TRBV10-2 combines with J gene TRBJ2-6; tentative D call: TRBD2 (6 bases). From germline, CDR1 is WSHSY and CDR2 SAAADI. The CDR3 is 15 residues long. V was trimmed by 3 bases and J by 4 bases, leaving 10 bases between them.

There are many counts of this clonotype. V is TRBV7-3 and J is TRBJ2-5, with 7 nucleotides matching TRBD2. CDR1 SGHTA and CDR2 FQGTGA come from the germline V gene. This CDR3 has 15 residues. The V segment lost 0 bases and the J segment 4 bases; nucleotides outside the gene matches: 5. The CDR3 nucleotides are TGTGCCAGCAGCTTAACAGCTGGGGAGGGAGAGACCCAGTACTTC. Translating gives CASSLTAGEGETQYF.

There are many counts of this clonotype. The chain links TRBV27 to TRBJ1-1, with 9 nucleotides matching TRBD1. Trimming removed 6 bases from V and 5 bases from J; junction bases left unmatched: 10. Per germline, CDR1 MNHEY and CDR2 SMNVEV (reference sequence). The CDR3 has 15 residues. Here the CDR3 DNA reads TGTGCCAGCAGAGCCGGGACAGGGCTGTTTACTGAAGCTTTCTTT. Translation gives CASRAGTGLFTEAFF.

This clonotype has more than one count but fewer than ten. The V and J genes are TRBV6-1 and TRBJ2-1, with TRBD1 identical over 8 bases. The CDR3 is made up of 17 amino acids. The V gene's germline CDR1 is MNHNS and CDR2 SASEGT. V lost 6 bases, J lost 9 bases, and 19 bases stayed unmatched. Here the CDR3 reads CASRTGSQGALTGEQFF. The CDR3 region has the DNA TGTGCCAGCAGGACAGGCTCTCAGGGGGCGCTTACGGGTGAGCAGTTCTTC.

This clonotype has ten or more counts. The rearrangement uses TRBV12-3 or TRBV12-4 and TRBJ1-2, with D maybe TRBD1 (6 bases). V was clipped by 6 bases and J by 8 bases, with 22 bases between them. The CDR3 covers 15 residues. The CDR3: CASSLGYGGAGGYTF. CDR3 nucleotides: TGTGCCAGCAGCCTTGGTTACGGGGGCGCAGGAGGCTACACCTTC.

In this sample, this clonotype turned up a few times. The gene calls are TRBV10-3 and TRBJ1-2; no firm D call. This CDR3 is 16 amino acids long. Germline V CDR1 and CDR2: ENHRY, SYGVKD. The ends were cut back, 5 bases at V and 3 bases at J, with 19 bases in the middle. CDR3 bases: TGTGCCATCAGTCCCTCCGGTGGCAGATTGGACTATGGCTACACCTTC. Translation: CAISPSGGRLDYGYTF.

This rearrangement joins TRBV7-8 to TRBJ2-7; 7 nucleotides agree with TRBD1. After removal of 4 bases from V and 6 bases from J, the junction contained 12 bases not matched to a gene. CDR1 and CDR2 from the germline V gene are SGHVS and FQNEAQ. The CDR3 has 15 residues. The CDR3 spells CASSYRRGLLAEQYF. CDR3 DNA: TGTGCCAGCAGCTACCGAAGGGGGCTCCTCGCCGAGCAGTACTTC.

In this sample, this clonotype turned up many times. The CDR3, as DNA: TGTGCCAGCAGCCCTAAGTATGGAGGGGGCGGCTATGGCTACACCTTC. Its protein product is CASSPKYGGGGYGYTF. The rearrangement uses TRBV5-6 and TRBJ1-2, with 7 bases fitting TRBD1. Germline V CDR1 and CDR2: SGHDT, YYEEEE. CDR3 length equals 16 residues. With V trimmed by 4 bases and J by 4 bases, 13 bases remained unmatched. Using reference TRBV5-6 and TRBJ1-2 for the parts outside the CDR3, the full variable domain is DAGVTQSPTHLIKTRGQQVTLRCSPKSGHDTVSWYQQALGQGPQFIFQYYEEEERQRGNFPDRFSGHQFPNYSSELNVNALLLGDSALYLCASSPKYGGGGYGYTFGSGTRLTVV.

This clonotype was seen at least ten times. The V gene is TRBV7-8, the J gene TRBJ2-5, with D possibly TRBD2 on 6 matching bases. The CDR3 is made up of 16 amino acids. V was shortened by 4 bases and J by 3 bases, with 18 bases between the two germline ends. From germline, CDR1 is SGHVS and CDR2 FQNEAQ. The CDR3 coding sequence is TGTGCCAGCAGCTCCCTGGGGGGTCTCGGAAAAGAGACCCAGTACTTC. Translated: CASSSLGGLGKETQYF.

This clonotype was observed at least ten times. This chain links TRBV27 with TRBJ2-2, with D perhaps TRBD2 (6 bases). CDR1 is MNHEY and CDR2 is SMNVEV in the germline V gene (reference sequence). Trimming removed 6 bases at V and 5 bases at J, with 7 bases between. The CDR3 runs to 12 residues. The CDR3 coding sequence is TGTGCCAGCAGAGGACTAACCGGGGAGCTGTTTTTT. It is translated as CASRGLTGELFF.